Listed below are T cell receptor beta chains from one sample, sequenced in a study of immune cell composition in non-small cell lung cancer. Sequencing was performed with immunoSEQ multiplex PCR; in TCRdb, only in-frame clones are kept and a portion is missing. The repertoire includes several thousand clones, approximately 80% of them detected once, and 10% to 15% sits in the top ten. The sample taken for sequencing was non-adjacent lung tissue. The receptors derive from a human donor with non-small cell lung cancer. Both conserved end residues are part of each CDR3. The D gene is left open where the match is weak. Only part of the rows carry a size: once, few, many, or a class if the clone is expanded.

cdr3_nt cdr3_aa v_call clone_size d_call j_call
TGTGCCAGCAGATATAGTGAGGGGGCAGGGGAGACCCAGTACTTC CASRYSEGAGETQYF TRBV2 - TRBD1 TRBJ2-5
TGTGCCAGCAGCCCTAGTGGGATGGAGGCCAAAAACATTCAGTACTTC CASSPSGMEAKNIQYF TRBV7-9 few - TRBJ2-4
TGTGCCAGCAGCTACAAGCGGGGGGGCCTTTTCTACAATGAGCAGTTCTTC CASSYKRGGLFYNEQFF TRBV7-2 - TRBD2 TRBJ2-1
TGTGCCAGCAGCCCTAAGTTCGATACGCAGTATTTT CASSPKFDTQYF TRBV7-8 few - TRBJ2-3
TGTGCCAGCAGTTACTCATCGGATGTCCTGGGCGAGCAGTACTTC CASSYSSDVLGEQYF TRBV6-6 - - TRBJ2-7
TGTGCCAGCAGTCCCGGGGACAGGGCGCTGGGAAAACTGTTTTTT CASSPGDRALGKLFF TRBV27 once TRBD1 TRBJ1-4
TGTGCCAGCAGTTTAACCGGGACAGGGGCGGGCGAGCAGTACTTC CASSLTGTGAGEQYF TRBV6-6 - TRBD1 TRBJ2-7
TGTGCCAGCACTAGGGGCGGGGACCACGAGCAGTACTTC CASTRGGDHEQYF TRBV6-6 - - TRBJ2-7
TGTGCCAGCACATCGGTGACTAGCGGGATTTACGAGCAGTACTTC CASTSVTSGIYEQYF TRBV6-1 few TRBD2 TRBJ2-7
TGTGCCAGCAGTCAGGCAGGGAACTATGGCTACACCTTC CASSQAGNYGYTF TRBV28 few - TRBJ1-2
TGTGCCAGCAGCTTAGGGACAGGGGGAAACAATGAGCAGTTCTTC CASSLGTGGNNEQFF TRBV7-6 - TRBD1 TRBJ2-1
TGTGCCAGCAGTCCCTACCCAGGCAGCACTGAAGCTTTCTTT CASSPYPGSTEAFF TRBV27 - - TRBJ1-1
TGTGCCAGCAGTTACGACAGGGTGGCTGAAGCTTTCTTT CASSYDRVAEAFF TRBV6-5 - TRBD1 TRBJ1-1
TGCGCCAGCAGCTTGGTCCTCAGCCTGAGCTCTGGGGCCAACGTCCTGACTTTC CASSLVLSLSSGANVLTF TRBV5-1 once - TRBJ2-6
TGTGCCACCAGCAGAGAGGAGGGGGTAAGAGGTGGCTACACCTTC CATSREEGVRGGYTF TRBV15 - - TRBJ1-2
TGTGCCAGCAGCCGACAGAGCACAGATACGCAGTATTTT CASSRQSTDTQYF TRBV7-9 - - TRBJ2-3
TGTGCCAGCAGCTTAAAGCGGGGTCCTCCCCTCACAGATACGCAGTATTTT CASSLKRGPPLTDTQYF TRBV13 - TRBD2 TRBJ2-3
TGTGCCAGCAGTTTAATTCAGGGGGGGAATCAGCCCCAGCATTTT CASSLIQGGNQPQHF TRBV28 - TRBD1 TRBJ1-5
TGCAGCGTTGTACAGGGGACAACTAATGAAAAACTGTTTTTT CSVVQGTTNEKLFF TRBV29-1 - TRBD1 TRBJ1-4
TGTGCCAGCAGCTTCGGGGACACGGGCACTGAAGCTTTCTTT CASSFGDTGTEAFF TRBV11-2 once - TRBJ1-1
TGTGCCAGCAGCTTAGGGGCTGGGACACTGGGCGAAGCTTTCTTT CASSLGAGTLGEAFF TRBV11-2 - - TRBJ1-1
TGTGCCAGCAGCTTGGCCTTTGCGGGAGAGGCCGGGGAGCTGTTTTTT CASSLAFAGEAGELFF TRBV5-6 - TRBD2 TRBJ2-2
TGCGCCAGCAGCTTGGACCCCGGGACTAGCGGGGTGATGCAGTTCTTC CASSLDPGTSGVMQFF TRBV5-1 - TRBD2 TRBJ2-1
TGTGCCAGTAGTATAGGGGGCCAGCCCCAGCATTTT CASSIGGQPQHF TRBV19 once - TRBJ1-5
TGTGCCAGCAGCGTAGGCGGGGAGCAGTTCTTC CASSVGGEQFF TRBV9 - - TRBJ2-1
TGTGCCAGCGGGGGGGCCCTAATATACAATGAGCAGTTCTTC CASGGALIYNEQFF TRBV9 - - TRBJ2-1
TGTGCCAGCAGTGATAGGGCAGTCTATGGCTACACCTTC CASSDRAVYGYTF TRBV2 - - TRBJ1-2
TGTGCCAGTAGTACTGGACGAGGAGATACGCAGTATTTT CASSTGRGDTQYF TRBV19 - - TRBJ2-3
TGTGCCAGCAGTTCACCTTATAATGAAAAACTGTTTTTT CASSSPYNEKLFF TRBV28 - - TRBJ1-4
TGCAGCGGGGGTTCTAGCACAGATACGCAGTATTTT CSGGSSTDTQYF TRBV29-1 few - TRBJ2-3
TGTGCCAGTCGGTCGGACTCCCTCTCATACGAGCAGTACTTC CASRSDSLSYEQYF TRBV19 - - TRBJ2-7
TGTGCCAGCAGTGATTGGAGTCAGGGAGGTGGTGGCTACACCTTC CASSDWSQGGGGYTF TRBV6-1 - - TRBJ1-2
TGTGCCAGCAGCGCCCTGACAGGGGCCGGGTACAATGAGCAGTTCTTC CASSALTGAGYNEQFF TRBV7-3 - TRBD1 TRBJ2-1
TGTGCCAGCTCACCAGCGAAGGGCGCGGGAGAGACCCAGTACTTC CASSPAKGAGETQYF TRBV18 - - TRBJ2-5
TGTGCCAGCAGCAGCATCAGGGGGAATAATTCACCCCTCCACTTT CASSSIRGNNSPLHF TRBV5-6 few TRBD1 TRBJ1-6
TGTGCCAGCAGGCCACAGGGCCATAACACTGAAGCTTTCTTT CASRPQGHNTEAFF TRBV6-5 - - TRBJ1-1
TGCGCCAGCAGGTTAGAGAGGGGCTCCTACGAGCAGTACTTC CASRLERGSYEQYF TRBV5-1 - - TRBJ2-7
TGTGCCAGCAGCGTTTCCGGGATTAGTAACAATGAGCAGTTCTTC CASSVSGISNNEQFF TRBV9 - - TRBJ2-1
TGTGCCAGCGGATCACCCTGGCTGGGCGATGGCTACACCTTC CASGSPWLGDGYTF TRBV27 few - TRBJ1-2
TGTGCCAGCAGTTACTCGAGCGAGAACACTGAAGCTTTCTTT CASSYSSENTEAFF TRBV6-5 few - TRBJ1-1
TGTGCCTGGAGACAACCAGGGCGGTGGGATCAGCCCCAGCATTTT CAWRQPGRWDQPQHF TRBV30 - - TRBJ1-5
TGTGCCAGCAGCTCACTGGACACATCCTACGAGCAGTACTTC CASSSLDTSYEQYF TRBV7-3 - - TRBJ2-7
TGTGCCAGCAGCGCTAGACAGGGAATGAACACTGAAGCTTTCTTT CASSARQGMNTEAFF TRBV7-3 - TRBD1 TRBJ1-1
TGTGCCAGCAGTGTGGGGATCTACGAGCAGTACTTC CASSVGIYEQYF TRBV28 - - TRBJ2-7
TGTGCCAGCAGCGTTAGCGGGGGGGGCACAGATACGCAGTATTTT CASSVSGGGTDTQYF TRBV9 - TRBD2 TRBJ2-3
TGTGCCAGTGCACGAGGGACCACTAATGAAAAACTGTTTTTT CASARGTTNEKLFF TRBV19 - - TRBJ1-4
TGTGCCAGCAGTTTGGGGGGACATATTACTGGGGCCAACGTCCTGACTTTC CASSLGGHITGANVLTF TRBV27 - - TRBJ2-6
TGTGCCATCAGTGAAGAAGGTGGTACTAATGAAAAACTGTTTTTT CAISEEGGTNEKLFF TRBV10-3 few - TRBJ1-4
TGTGCCAGCAGCAAAGCGCGGAGGGAGGGGTCCTACAATGAGCAGTTCTTC CASSKARREGSYNEQFF TRBV21-1 - - TRBJ2-1
TGTGCCAGCAGTTTATTGACTAGCGGCGACGAGCAGTACTTC CASSLLTSGDEQYF TRBV28 - TRBD2 TRBJ2-7
TGCGCCAGCAGCTTGGCCCGACAGGGCTCTGGGGCCAACGTCCTGACTTTC CASSLARQGSGANVLTF TRBV5-1 - TRBD1 TRBJ2-6
TGTGCCAGCAGGAGACAGGGTGTGAACACTGAAGCTTTCTTT CASRRQGVNTEAFF TRBV2 - TRBD1 TRBJ1-1
TGCGCCAGCAGCCAAGGTGGGGAGGGCTACCAAGAGACCCAGTACTTC CASSQGGEGYQETQYF TRBV4-1 - TRBD2 TRBJ2-5
TGCAGCGCCGGGGACAGGGGTAGGGATGAGCAGTTCTTC CSAGDRGRDEQFF TRBV29-1 once TRBD1 TRBJ2-1
TGTGCCAGCAGTTACTCGCGGGGCCCGACAGATACGCAGTATTTT CASSYSRGPTDTQYF TRBV6-6 - - TRBJ2-3
TGTGCCAGCAGTGAGATAAGACAGGGGGCATGGAGCAATCAGCCCCAGCATTTT CASSEIRQGAWSNQPQHF TRBV6-1 - TRBD1 TRBJ1-5
TGCGCCAGCAGCGGGGCTCAAGGCTCGAACACTGAAGCTTTCTTT CASSGAQGSNTEAFF TRBV5-1 - - TRBJ1-1